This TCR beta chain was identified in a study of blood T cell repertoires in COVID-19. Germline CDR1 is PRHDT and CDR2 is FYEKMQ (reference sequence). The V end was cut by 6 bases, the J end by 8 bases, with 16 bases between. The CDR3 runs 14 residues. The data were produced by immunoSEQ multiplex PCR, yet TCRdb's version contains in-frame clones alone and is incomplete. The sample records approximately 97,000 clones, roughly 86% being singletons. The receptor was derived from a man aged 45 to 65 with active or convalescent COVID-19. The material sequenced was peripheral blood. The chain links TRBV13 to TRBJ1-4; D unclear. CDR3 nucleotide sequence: TGTGCCAGCAGACCCCGTGGAGGGAGCGAAAAACTGTTTTTT. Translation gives CASRPRGGSEKLFF.